Presented here are 20 T cell receptor beta chains from one specimen sequenced in a study of tumor-infiltrating lymphocytes in primary liver carcinoma. The template, roughly 0.45 ug total RNA, yielded TCR beta cDNA made with a constant-region primer. Generation of the TCR beta libraries relied on three nested multiplex PCR rounds using slightly modified ARM-PCR. Investigators reported that the first two PCR rounds, at about 9 cycles each, used TRBV1-TRBV30 forward primers with a C-beta reverse primer. TCRdb processed the multiplex PCR reads anew with MiXCR; each CDR3 protein has one entry. The top ten hold about two fifths of the sample, which has tens of thousands of distinct CDR3 sequences, around 72% seen once. Scientists recovered RNA and DNA together from approximately 20-30 mg of unsorted bulk tissue. Sequencing used liver tumor tissue from sampling region 1. Subset: tumor region T1, superior pole. Receptor source: a man aged 40-49 years with primary liver carcinoma and hepatitis B virus infection.

There are a few counts of this clonotype. At one boundary the junction diverges from the germline segment, which might be a read error. V gene TRBV11-2 combines with J gene TRBJ2-2; perhaps D is TRBD1 or TRBD2 (5 bases each). The CDR3 covers 14 residues. Germline CDR1 and CDR2: SGHAT and FQNNGV. CDR3 in amino acids: CASNLMGVSGDLLF. As DNA, the CDR3 is TGTGCCAGCAACTTAATGGGGGTCTCCGGGGATCTGCTTTTT.

For this clonotype: An end of the junction does not agree with germline; a read error may underlie this. The V call is TRBV28, the J call TRBJ2-7, with 9 bases aligning to TRBD2. Germline V gene sequence: CDR1 MDHEN, CDR2 SYDVKM. This CDR3 region has 15 residues. The CDR3 loop reads CARSLRGGGRDEQYF. CDR3 coding DNA: TGTGCCAGGAGTTTAAGGGGGGGCGGGAGGGACGAGCAGTACTTC.

A word on this clonotype: Germline is not matched at one junction end, which may reflect a read error. The chain employs TRBV28 and TRBJ2-7; either TRBD1 or TRBD2 may supply D (5 bases each). There are 15 residues in the CDR3. Germline lookup yields CDR1 MDHEN and CDR2 SYDVKM. As DNA, the CDR3 is TGTGCCAGCAGTAGACGAAGTTGGGGACCGTACGAGCGGTACTTC. It translates to CASSRRSWGPYERYF.

This clonotype was recorded many times. The chain combines TRBV5-1 with TRBJ1-5; 8 bases map to TRBD1. The CDR3 runs to 17 residues. Germline loops: CDR1 SGHRS, CDR2 YFSETQ. V shed 4 bases, J shed 2 bases, and the junction held 11 bases outside the gene matches. The CDR3 nucleotides are TGCGCCAGCAGCCCGGGACAGGATGGGTTGGGCAATCAGCCCCAGCATTTT. It encodes CASSPGQDGLGNQPQHF.

As regards this clonotype: Since no conserved phenylalanine or tryptophan closes the CDR3, a read error is the likely cause. The DNA is left out, because the CDR3 cannot be placed on it with certainty; the CDR3 is given as TCRdb lists it. V is TRBV10-2 and J is TRBJ2-5; the table's D call of TRBD1 was not tested on the DNA. The germline V gene has CDR1 WSHSY and CDR2 SAAADI. 13 amino acids form the CDR3, both terminal residues included. CDR3 residues: CASRTGAFETPYL.

With regard to this clonotype: Germline and junction disagree at one end, which may indicate a read error. The V and J genes are TRBV11-2 and TRBJ2-7, with D perhaps matching TRBD1 (6 bases). The CDR3 consists of 15 residues. Germline lookup yields CDR1 SGHAT and CDR2 FQNNGV. The CDR3 loop reads CASSHGTRRTYGQYF. In nucleotides, the CDR3 is TGTGCCAGCAGCCATGGGACACGGAGAACCTACGGGCAGTACTTC. Based on the CDR3 plus reference TRBV11-2 and TRBJ2-7, the full variable domain is EAGVAQSPRYKIIEKRQSVAFWCNPISGHATLYWYQQILGQGPKLLIQFQNNGVVDDSQLPKDRFSAERLKGVDSTLKIQPAKLEDSAVYLCASSHGTRRTYGQYFGPGTRLTVT.

On this clonotype: This sequence may be a read error, since a much larger clone differs from it by one base. The chain carries TRBV11-1 and TRBJ2-2; D not certain. This CDR3 has 14 amino acids. The germline V gene has CDR1 SGHAT and CDR2 FQDESV (reference sequence). As DNA, the CDR3 is TGTGCCAGCAACTTACGACAACTGACCGGGGAGCTGTTTTTT. Amino acid sequence: CASNLRQLTGELFF.

Comment on this clonotype: A junction boundary mismatches the germline segment, possibly from a read error. The DNA for the CDR3 is TGTGCTAGCAGTGCCTGGAGGGGGCAGTTTACTGAAGCTTTCTTT. As protein: CASSAWRGQFTEAFF. The genes are TRBV28 and TRBJ1-1; TRBD1 matches 7 bases. This CDR3 has 15 amino acids. Germline V gives CDR1 MDHEN, CDR2 SYDVKM.

This clonotype has more than one count but fewer than ten. The chain combines TRBV20-1 with TRBJ2-2, with TRBD2 matching 8 bases. The CDR3 is 14 residues long. Trimming at V came to 5 bases and at J to 6 bases, leaving 8 bases not matched to a gene. The germline gives CDR1 DFQATT, CDR2 SNEGSKA (reference sequence). This CDR3 is CSALSPRGAGELFF. In nucleotides, the CDR3 is TGCAGTGCTCTTAGCCCGCGGGGGGCCGGGGAGCTGTTTTTT.

As to this clonotype: One end of the junction varies from germline; a read error may be responsible. The chain is built from TRBV10-2 and TRBJ1-6; TRBD1 might be the D (6 bases). This CDR3 region has 18 residues. Germline lookup yields CDR1 WSHSY and CDR2 SAAADI. This chain's CDR3 is CAGSKTKTGLSYSSPLHF. In nucleotides, the CDR3 is TGCGCCGGCAGTAAGACAAAAACAGGGCTCTCCTATAGTTCACCCCTCCACTTT.

In regard to this clonotype: Since the CDR3 does not end with the conserved phenylalanine or tryptophan, this likely comes from a read error. No DNA is shown, since the ends of the CDR3 on it are uncertain; the CDR3 is the one TCRdb lists. The rearrangement joins TRBV12-2 to TRBJ2-3; the table's D call, TRBD1, has no DNA check behind it. TRBV12-2 constitutes a pseudogene. Counting both end residues, the CDR3 totals 16 amino acids. The CDR3 reads CASRPGQRQSTGTQYV.

In the case of this clonotype: At one boundary the junction diverges from the germline segment, which might be a read error. This chain connects TRBV4-1 to TRBJ2-6; TRBD1 agrees at 9 bases. The CDR3 totals 20 residues. Germline V gene sequence: CDR1 MGHRA, CDR2 YSYEKL. The CDR3 DNA reads as TGCGCCAGCAGCCAAGATCCCGTGACAGGGGGTTCCTCTGGGACCAACGTCCTGAATTTC. As protein: CASSQDPVTGGSSGTNVLNF.

V is TRBV12-3 or TRBV12-4 and J is TRBJ2-1, with 8 bases fitting TRBD1. There are 18 residues in the CDR3. Trimming took 11 bases from V and 9 from J; bases not matched to a gene: 27. The CDR3 DNA sequence: TGTGCCGACAGTTTCCTGGCAGGGGGCCAGCATTTCAACATTGAGCAGTTCTTC. It translates to CADSFLAGGQHFNIEQFF.

This clonotype was observed once. The junction and the germline gene differ at one end; a read error may be behind it. The chain joins TRBV11-2 to TRBJ1-1; possibly TRBD1 for D (5 bases). This CDR3 has 15 amino acids. Germline loops: CDR1 SGHAT, CDR2 FQNNGV. CDR3 nucleotide sequence: TGTGCCAGTAGCGGACTGGGGGGGATGAAGACTGAAGCTTTCTTT. This encodes CASSGLGGMKTEAFF.

Comments on this clonotype: A clone one base away is much larger, so this may be a read error. V is TRBV29-1 and J is TRBJ2-5; 7 bases map to TRBD2. This CDR3 is 13 amino acids long. Looked up from germline, CDR1 is SQVTM and CDR2 is ANQGSEA. CDR3 loop: CSDGGRAAESQYF. In DNA form, the CDR3 reads TGCAGCGATGGTGGGAGGGCCGCTGAGAGCCAGTACTTC.

Details on this clonotype: At one of its ends the junction is not consistent with the germline gene, which may arise from a read error. The chain joins TRBV5-1 to TRBJ2-7; D unresolved. Germline loops: CDR1 SGHRS, CDR2 YFSETQ. CDR3 size: 15 residues. CDR3 sequence (DNA): TGCGCCAGCAGCTTGGGAGATAGGGTAAGCTACGAGCACTACTTC. It yields the protein CASSLGDRVSYEHYF. Filled out from reference TRBV5-1 and TRBJ2-7, the complete variable domain reads KAGVTQTPRYLIKTRGQQVTLSCSPISGHRSVSWYQQTPGQGLQFLFEYFSETQRNKGNFPGRFSGRQFSNSRSEMNVSTLELGDSALYLCASSLGDRVSYEHYFGPGTRLTVT.

Comment on this clonotype: This likely comes from a read error, as the CDR3 has no conserved phenylalanine or tryptophan at its end. V is TRBV29-1 and J is TRBJ1-1; D is undetermined. The germline gives CDR1 SQVTM, CDR2 ANQGSEA. The CDR3 has 11 residues. V lost 5 bases and J 6 bases, leaving 10 bases between the germline ends. CDR3 protein: CSVQTRPEAFL. CDR3 DNA sequence: TGCAGCGTTCAGACAAGACCTGAAGCTTTCCTT.

About this clonotype itself: At one end, the junction sequence differs from germline, possibly due to a read error. The rearrangement joins TRBV11-2 to TRBJ1-5; D gene uncertain. The length of the CDR3 is 14 residues. Germline V gene sequence: CDR1 SGHAT, CDR2 FQNNGV. CDR3 nucleotides: TGTGCCAGCAGCTTAATGGCGCTCGGTCAGCCCCAACATTTT. As protein: CASSLMALGQPQHF.

The V and J genes are TRBV7-9 and TRBJ2-7, with 13 bases fitting TRBD2. The CDR3 totals 18 residues. Germline V gene sequence: CDR1 SEHNR, CDR2 FQNEAQ (reference sequence). The J segment lost 2 bases and the V segment lost 4 bases, leaving 11 bases of the junction unmatched. This CDR3 reads CASSCGTSGNQHPYEQYF. The CDR3 DNA reads as TGTGCCAGCAGCTGCGGGACTAGCGGGAACCAGCATCCCTACGAGCAGTACTTC. Based on the CDR3 plus reference TRBV7-9 and TRBJ2-7, the full variable domain is DTGVSQNPRHKITKRGQNVTFRCDPISEHNRLYWYRQTLGQGPEFLTYFQNEAQLEKSRLLSDRFSAERPKGSFSTLEIQRTEQGDSAMYLCASSCGTSGNQHPYEQYFGPGTRLTVT.

This clonotype is medium-sized. The chain uses TRBV4-1 and TRBJ1-5; D gene ambiguous. This CDR3 is built from 17 residues. CDR1 and CDR2 (germline): MGHRA, YSYEKL. V was shortened by 2 bases and J by 0 bases, with 14 bases between the two germline ends. The CDR3 is CASSQQMTLYSNQPQHF. CDR3 coding DNA: TGCGCCAGCAGCCAACAAATGACACTTTATAGCAATCAGCCCCAGCATTTT.